These 3 T cell receptor beta chains were all obtained from the same sample, sequenced in a study of cytomegalovirus exposure and HLA in healthy donors. Primers for the PCR totalled 60 Vbeta and 13 Jbeta. The data were produced by immunoSEQ multiplex PCR, yet TCRdb's version contains in-frame clones alone and is incomplete. The sample yields some 67,000 clones, around 80% seen once. Sequencing was performed on PBMCs. Receptors originate from a man between 40 and 49 years old in good health and CMV-seronegative.

The V call is TRBV7-2, the J call TRBJ2-7, with D possibly being TRBD1 (6 bases). The CDR3 length is 14 residues. Germline V lookup: CDR1 SGHTA, CDR2 FQGNSA. V dropped 4 bases and J dropped 1 base, with 11 bases sitting between them. CDR3 DNA sequence: TGTGCCAGCAGCTGGGGGACATCTTCCTACGAGCAGTACTTC. This sequence encodes CASSWGTSSYEQYF.

This clone appeared once. J is TRBJ2-7 and V is TRBV9, with 8 bases identical to TRBD2. The CDR3 runs to 15 residues. V shed 0 bases and J 3 bases; nucleotides not matched to a gene: 5. Per the germline V gene, CDR1 is SGDLS and CDR2 is YYNGEE. This chain's CDR3 is CASSVGGSGVYEQYF. Here the CDR3 DNA reads TGTGCCAGCAGCGTAGGTGGTAGCGGGGTCTACGAGCAGTACTTC. Drawing the rest from reference TRBV9 and TRBJ2-7, the complete variable domain is DSGVTQTPKHLITATGQRVTLRCSPRSGDLSVYWYQQSLDQGLQFLIQYYNGEERAKGNILERFSAQQFPDLHSELNLSSLELGDSALYFCASSVGGSGVYEQYFGPGTRLTVT.

This chain links TRBV28 with TRBJ2-1; TRBD2 is a possible D gene (5 bases). The CDR3 totals 13 residues. V lost 4 bases and J lost 5, with 9 bases in between. The germline CDR1 and CDR2 sequences are MDHEN and SYDVKM. Here the CDR3 reads CASSYLANNEQFF. The CDR3 DNA sequence: TGTGCCAGCAGTTACCTAGCCAACAATGAGCAGTTCTTC.